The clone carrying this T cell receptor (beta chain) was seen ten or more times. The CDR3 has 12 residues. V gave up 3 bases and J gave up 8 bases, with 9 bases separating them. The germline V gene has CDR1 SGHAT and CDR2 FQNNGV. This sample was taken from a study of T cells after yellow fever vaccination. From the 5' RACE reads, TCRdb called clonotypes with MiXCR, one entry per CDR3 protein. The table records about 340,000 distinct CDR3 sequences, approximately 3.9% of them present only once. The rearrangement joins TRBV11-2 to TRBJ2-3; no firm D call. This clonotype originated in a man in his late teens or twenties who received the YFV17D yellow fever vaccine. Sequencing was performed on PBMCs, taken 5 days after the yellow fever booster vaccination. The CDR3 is CASSFAPGTQYF. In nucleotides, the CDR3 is TGTGCCAGCAGCTTCGCTCCCGGTACGCAGTATTTT.